These 5 T cell receptor beta chains share one sample of origin, sequenced in a study of Ad26.COV2.S vaccination and SARS-CoV-2 variants. TCRdb keeps only in-frame clones here, not all; method: immunoSEQ multiplex PCR. The data show hundreds of thousands of clones, around nine tenths seen once. Sample treatment: around 19 received Ad26.COV2.S at low or high dose, single or two shots; about 5 received placebo; per-sample allocation not given. Day 63 after the first injection of vaccine or placebo was the sampling time. This specimen consisted of peripheral blood, obtained in a trial of Ad26.COV2.S vaccine versus placebo. These receptors originate from a person aged 18-60 years who received the Ad26.COV2.S COVID-19 vaccine or a placebo.

The chain recombines TRBV6-5 with TRBJ2-3; 7 bases align to TRBD2. In germline, CDR1 is MNHEY, CDR2 SVGAGI. The CDR3 consists of 14 residues. The J segment lost 4 bases and the V segment lost 7 bases, leaving 8 bases of the junction unmatched. The CDR3 nucleotides are TGTGCCAGCACTACGGGAGGCGGCGCAGATACGCAGTATTTT. This encodes CASTTGGGADTQYF.

V gene TRBV24-1 combines with J gene TRBJ2-1, with TRBD2 identical over 14 bases. The trim removed 2 bases at V and 8 bases at J, leaving 4 bases unmatched. CDR1 and CDR2 (germline): KGHDR, SFDVKD. This CDR3 spans 16 amino acids. In DNA, the CDR3 is TGTGCCACCAGTGATTGGGGACTAGCGGGAGTGGATGAGCAGTTCTTC. Protein sequence: CATSDWGLAGVDEQFF.

This clone has at least ten counts. This chain uses TRBV28 with TRBJ2-1; D perhaps matches TRBD2 (6 bases). Germline CDR1 MDHEN, CDR2 SYDVKM. There are 16 residues in the CDR3. The V and J ends lost 3 bases and 5 bases respectively, with 17 bases between them. CDR3 sequence: CASSLEGRLDDNEQFF. The CDR3 DNA sequence: TGTGCCAGCAGTTTGGAGGGCCGACTAGACGACAATGAGCAGTTCTTC.

This chain connects TRBV5-1 to TRBJ2-7; unclear D gene. Trimming shortened V by 0 bases and J by 2 bases, and 9 bases separated the two germline ends. The CDR3 extends over 14 amino acids. Per germline, CDR1 SGHRS and CDR2 YFSETQ. Here the CDR3 reads CASSLDSWAYEQYF. CDR3 nucleotides: TGCGCCAGCAGCTTGGATAGCTGGGCCTACGAGCAGTACTTC.

The J gene is TRBJ1-6, the V gene TRBV27, with TRBD1 identical over 7 bases. The V gene's germline CDR1 is MNHEY and CDR2 SMNVEV (reference sequence). CDR3 size: 14 residues. V shed 1 base and J 8 bases; nucleotides not matched to a gene: 2. The CDR3 sequence: CASSLWDRYSPLHF. The CDR3 coding sequence is TGTGCCAGCAGTTTATGGGACAGATATTCACCCCTCCACTTT.